The 24 T cell receptor beta chains below come from one sample, sequenced in a study of identical twins. A single record per CDR3 protein comes from TCRdb applying MiXCR to the 5' RACE reads. This sample carries approximately 590,000 distinct CDR3 sequences, just under 10% of them seen once, and the ten largest clones take under 3.5%. These same records also appear under a second study, on yellow fever vaccine responses in identical twins.

The sample comprised PBMCs. The receptor source for this set is a woman younger than 35 in good health.

This clonotype was seen a few times. V gene TRBV4-2 combines with J gene TRBJ2-1; D is unclear. The V gene lost 0 bases and the J gene lost 1 base, with 16 bases spanning the gap. The CDR3 has 18 amino acids. The V gene's germline CDR1 is LGHNA and CDR2 YNFKEQ. The CDR3 DNA reads as TGTGCCAGCAGCCAAGAACCCTTGATTGGCGGATCCTACAATGAGCAGTTCTTC. This translates into CASSQEPLIGGSYNEQFF.

This clonotype appeared many times. CDR3 in DNA: TGTGCCAGCAGTGGACAGGGTTCCTACAATGAGCAGTTCTTC. Translated: CASSGQGSYNEQFF. The genes are TRBV25-1 and TRBJ2-1; TRBD1 agrees at 7 bases. The CDR3 loop spans 14 amino acids. Trimming cost V 4 bases and J 1 base; bases outside gene matches: 1. The germline V gene has CDR1 MGHDK and CDR2 SYGVNS.

This clonotype was found a few times. The J gene is TRBJ2-2, the V gene TRBV7-2, with 10 positions matching TRBD1. Germline CDR1 and CDR2: SGHTA and FQGNSA. V was clipped by 3 bases and J by 6 bases; unmatched bases: 10. This CDR3 region has 17 residues. CDR3 region: CASSFLFGQGVAGELFF. The CDR3 coding sequence is TGTGCCAGCAGCTTTCTCTTCGGACAGGGGGTTGCCGGGGAGCTGTTTTTT.

This clonotype has a count of ten or more. The chain uses TRBV7-2 and TRBJ2-1, with D possibly TRBD2 on 5 matching bases. Germline lookup yields CDR1 SGHTA and CDR2 FQGNSA. V was cut by 1 base and J by 0 bases, with 13 bases left in between. The CDR3 loop spans 17 amino acids. This chain's CDR3 is CASSLVSRLLSYNEQFF. DNA for the CDR3: TGTGCCAGCAGCTTAGTTTCCCGACTACTCTCCTACAATGAGCAGTTCTTC.

The chain uses TRBV10-2 and TRBJ2-1, with TRBD1 identical over 7 bases. CDR1 is WSHSY, CDR2 SAAADI, per germline. CDR3 length equals 14 residues. The ends lost 5 bases at V and 5 bases at J; junction bases unmatched: 6. The CDR3 DNA reads TGCGCCAGCAGTCGAACAGGGGTGGACAATGAGCAGTTCTTC. It translates to CASSRTGVDNEQFF.

This clonotype has a handful of counts. The V and J genes are TRBV6-1 and TRBJ2-1, with 9 bases identical to TRBD1. V was pared by 6 bases and J by 7 bases, with 13 bases of the junction left unmatched. The CDR3 has 16 residues. The germline V gene encodes CDR1 MNHNS and CDR2 SASEGT. This CDR3 reads CASSNRGQGAGNEQFF. As DNA, the CDR3 is TGTGCCAGCAGCAACAGGGGGCAGGGGGCGGGAAATGAGCAGTTCTTC.

This clonotype was observed a handful of times. The gene calls are TRBV6-5 and TRBJ2-7, with D hard to call. Germline values: CDR1 MNHEY, CDR2 SVGAGI. The V end was cut by 3 bases, the J end by 5 bases, with 11 bases between. The CDR3 has 13 residues. The CDR3, as DNA: TGTGCCAGCAGTTATGTGGGGATGGACGAGCAGTACTTC. Protein: CASSYVGMDEQYF.

The DNA of the CDR3 is TGTGCCAGCAGCTTTTCGGGACAATGGGGGTACTTC. It codes for CASSFSGQWGYF. The J gene is TRBJ2-7, the V gene TRBV7-2; TRBD1 is a possible D gene (6 bases). The CDR3 runs to 12 residues. V was trimmed by 3 bases and J by 12 bases, leaving 15 bases between them. The germline CDR1 and CDR2 sequences are SGHTA and FQGNSA.

This clonotype was found a few times. This sequence joins TRBV12-3 or TRBV12-4 and TRBJ2-5, with D possibly called TRBD1 or TRBD2 (5 bases each). The CDR3 loop spans 17 amino acids. Trimming shortened V by 6 bases and J by 2 bases, and 22 bases separated the two germline ends. For the CDR3, the DNA is TGTGCCAGCAGCCATGGCCCGGGACCGATCGGACAAGAGACCCAGTACTTC. Residues: CASSHGPGPIGQETQYF.

This clonotype appeared a few times. The chain joins TRBV11-2 to TRBJ2-1; 8 bases are a match to TRBD2. CDR1 SGHAT and CDR2 FQNNGV come from the germline V gene. The CDR3 extends over 13 amino acids. J gave up 8 bases and V 1 base, and 1 base lay outside the gene matches. In DNA, the CDR3 is TGTGCCAGCAGCTTAGCGGGGGGGTATGAGCAGTTCTTC. This gives the protein CASSLAGGYEQFF.

This clonotype was counted only a few times. The V call is TRBV27, the J call TRBJ2-1, with 12 bases lining up with TRBD2. The CDR3 length is 14 residues. CDR1 is MNHEY and CDR2 is SMNVEV in the germline V gene (reference sequence). The V and J ends lost 6 bases and 7 bases, in that order; junction bases with no gene match: 4. DNA of the CDR3: TGTGCCAGCAGGCCTAGCGGGGGGGCAAATGAGCAGTTCTTC. It yields the protein CASRPSGGANEQFF.

This chain joins TRBV15 and TRBJ2-1; D call uncertain. Germline V gene data show CDR1 as LNHNV and CDR2 as YYDKDF (reference sequence). Trimming pared 5 bases from V and 7 bases from J, leaving 15 bases between. CDR3 length equals 14 residues. This CDR3 is CATSPYRALNEQFF. CDR3 coding DNA: TGTGCCACCAGCCCCTACCGGGCCCTGAATGAGCAGTTCTTC. Together with reference TRBV15 and TRBJ2-1, the CDR3 gives the full variable domain: DAMVIQNPRYQVTQFGKPVTLSCSQTLNHNVMYWYQQKSSQAPKLLFHYYDKDFNNEADTPDNFQSRRPNTSFCFLDIRSPGLGDTAMYLCATSPYRALNEQFFGPGTRLTVL.

This chain uses TRBV27 with TRBJ2-3; D is unresolved. Between the trimmed V and J ends, which lost 7 bases and 0 bases, there was a span of 8 bases. The CDR3 runs to 13 residues. Germline V gives CDR1 MNHEY, CDR2 SMNVEV (reference sequence). The DNA of the CDR3 is TGTGCCAGCAAACACCCTAGCACAGATACGCAGTATTTT. It codes for CASKHPSTDTQYF.

This clonotype was observed at least ten times. The chain joins TRBV20-1 to TRBJ1-2, with D perhaps matching TRBD1 (5 bases). The germline gives CDR1 DFQATT, CDR2 SNEGSKA (reference sequence). V was cut by 1 base and J by 5 bases, with 14 bases left in between. CDR3 length: 14 residues. CDR3 nucleotides: TGCAGTGCTAGAGCGGGGGGAAGCAAATATGGCTACACCTTC. It yields the protein CSARAGGSKYGYTF.

This clonotype was found many times. The chain is built from TRBV20-1 and TRBJ2-2; 8 bases map to TRBD2. V shed 7 bases and J 1 base; nucleotides not matched to a gene: 5. This CDR3 region has 14 residues. CDR1 and CDR2 (germline): DFQATT, SNEGSKA (reference sequence). DNA of the CDR3: TGCAGTGTTTTGACTAGCGAGAACACCGGGGAGCTGTTTTTT. Amino acid sequence: CSVLTSENTGELFF.

This clonotype was detected only a few times. This chain joins TRBV20-1 and TRBJ2-2; D is ambiguous. The germline CDR1 and CDR2 sequences are DFQATT and SNEGSKA (reference sequence). The CDR3 spans 12 residues. V lost 6 bases, J lost 5 bases, and 10 bases lay in between. The CDR3 here is CSADRRTGELFF. CDR3 DNA sequence: TGCAGTGCCGACCGAAGGACCGGGGAGCTGTTTTTT.

V is TRBV10-3 and J is TRBJ2-7; TRBD1 matches 9 bases. Germline V gene sequence: CDR1 ENHRY, CDR2 SYGVKD. There are 15 residues in the CDR3. With 2 bases clipped from V and 5 bases from J, the junction kept 7 bases outside the gene matches. This CDR3 reads CAISEEQGASNEQYF. The DNA for the CDR3 is TGTGCCATCAGTGAGGAACAGGGGGCTTCCAACGAGCAGTACTTC.

This clonotype was seen at least ten times. The chain joins TRBV20-1 to TRBJ2-1; 9 bases line up with TRBD2. CDR3 size: 14 residues. The J segment lost 9 bases and the V segment lost 2 bases, leaving 8 bases of the junction unmatched. Germline V CDR1 and CDR2: DFQATT, SNEGSKA (reference sequence). The chain's CDR3 is CSARSASGIIEQFF. DNA of the CDR3: TGCAGTGCTAGAAGCGCTAGCGGGATAATTGAGCAGTTCTTC.

The chain links TRBV11-2 to TRBJ2-3; D call uncertain. The CDR3 has 16 amino acids. CDR1 and CDR2 (germline): SGHAT, FQNNGV. Deletions cut 1 base from V and 4 bases from J, with 15 bases between. CDR3 amino acids: CASSLGFRQSADTQYF. The CDR3 nucleotides read TGTGCCAGCAGCTTAGGATTTAGGCAGTCAGCAGATACGCAGTATTTT. Complete variable domain (other parts from reference TRBV11-2 and TRBJ2-3): EAGVAQSPRYKIIEKRQSVAFWCNPISGHATLYWYQQILGQGPKLLIQFQNNGVVDDSQLPKDRFSAERLKGVDSTLKIQPAKLEDSAVYLCASSLGFRQSADTQYFGPGTRLTVL.

This clonotype was observed at least ten times. The V and J genes are TRBV20-1 and TRBJ1-2; D is undetermined. The CDR3 length is 14 residues. Germline assignment: CDR1 DFQATT and CDR2 SNEGSKA (reference sequence). The ends were cut back, 2 bases at V and 4 bases at J, with 14 bases in the middle. Written as DNA, the CDR3 is TGCAGTGCTAGATCCCCCCGGGCCTCCTATGGCTACACCTTC. Protein sequence: CSARSPRASYGYTF.

The chain joins TRBV29-1 to TRBJ2-1; D is ambiguous. CDR1 SQVTM and CDR2 ANQGSEA come from the germline V gene. The CDR3 consists of 12 residues. Between the trimmed V and J ends, which lost 6 bases and 8 bases, there was a span of 14 bases. CDR3: CSVPRSDDEQFF. The CDR3, as DNA: TGCAGCGTCCCGCGGAGTGACGATGAGCAGTTCTTC.

This clonotype was seen ten or more times. DNA of the CDR3: TGCAGCGTTTTGGTCTTGAGGGGCTACACCTTC. This encodes CSVLVLRGYTF. The chain links TRBV29-1 to TRBJ1-2; D remains unclear. CDR3 length equals 11 residues. With 5 bases removed from V and 8 bases from J, the gap between germline ends came to 12 bases. CDR1 is SQVTM and CDR2 is ANQGSEA in the germline V gene.

This clonotype was seen only a few times. This rearrangement joins TRBV5-5 to TRBJ2-7; D unresolved. The CDR3 sequence is 14 residues long. Trimming pared 1 base from V and 7 bases from J, leaving 15 bases between. Looked up from germline, CDR1 is SGHKS and CDR2 is YYEKEE (reference sequence). The CDR3, as DNA: TGTGCCAGCAGCTTGACAAGGGAAACCCTGGAGCAGTACTTC. It translates to CASSLTRETLEQYF.

This clonotype was seen at least ten times. This chain links TRBV5-1 with TRBJ2-7; no definite D call. The CDR3 sequence is 14 residues long. The V end lost 3 bases, the J end lost 4 bases, and 14 bases lay between the germline ends. CDR1 and CDR2 from the germline V gene are SGHRS and YFSETQ. DNA for the CDR3: TGCGCCAGCAGCTCGACCCGGTCGAGGTACGAGCAGTACTTC. It codes for CASSSTRSRYEQYF. Combining the CDR3 with reference TRBV5-1 and TRBJ2-7 gives the whole variable domain KAGVTQTPRYLIKTRGQQVTLSCSPISGHRSVSWYQQTPGQGLQFLFEYFSETQRNKGNFPGRFSGRQFSNSRSEMNVSTLELGDSALYLCASSSTRSRYEQYFGPGTRLTVT.